This T cell receptor beta chain was found in a study of blood T cell repertoires in COVID-19. About the study: The United States, Italy and Spain were the sources of the acute and convalescent COVID-19 samples. From T cells, B-cell-depleted T cells, or PBMCs came the material, which was cDNA or gDNA.

Some clones are missing from TCRdb's copy, which holds only in-frame ones; the method was immunoSEQ multiplex PCR. The repertoire consists of 280,000 or so clones, with roughly 88% occurring once and the leading ten covering roughly 2%. All enrollees were about 18 to 89 years old and from around 25 US areas. Recovered Cohort 3 donors showed two negative PCRs, clearance, or symptom resolution. V shed 1 base and J shed 0 bases, with 9 bases lying between them. This CDR3 contains 15 residues. Germline lookup yields CDR1 SGHVS and CDR2 FQNEAQ. The gene calls are TRBV7-8 and TRBJ1-1; no firm D call. The sequenced material came from PBMCs or T cells enriched from blood (not recorded which). The clonotype was recovered from a man in his thirties or forties who had recovered from COVID-19. Here the CDR3 DNA reads TGTGCCAGCAGCTTAGGGGAGGGTCTGAACACTGAAGCTTTCTTT. It encodes CASSLGEGLNTEAFF.